The present T cell receptor (beta chain) was sequenced within a study of control samples from healthy donors and cancer patients. Clones were read by immunoSEQ multiplex PCR, and TCRdb kept only the in-frame ones, dropping some. Among approximately 44,000 clones listed, 60% to 80% were seen once. This clone showed up many times. Germline loops: CDR1 SGHRS, CDR2 YFSETQ. V shed 3 bases and J shed 2 bases, with 5 bases lying between them. The CDR3 spans 12 residues. The sample taken for sequencing was formalin-fixed, paraffin-embedded tissue. The chain carries TRBV5-1 and TRBJ1-2; no firm D call. The receptor was derived from a male donor with melanoma. CDR3 nucleotide sequence: TGCGCCAGCAGCTCATCGAACTATGGCTACACCTTC. Its protein is CASSSSNYGYTF.